The 22 T cell receptor beta chains given below trace back to one sample, sequenced in a study of cytomegalovirus exposure and HLA in healthy donors. The primer mix had 60 Vbeta and 13 Jbeta primers. Profiled with immunoSEQ multiplex PCR; TCRdb holds only in-frame clones, not every one. The data hold roughly 52,000 clones, with around 82% observed a single time. Specimen: PBMCs. The receptor source for this set is a female donor in good health and CMV-seronegative.

The chain is built from TRBV18 and TRBJ2-1; the match to TRBD2 covers 9 bases. The CDR3 runs 15 residues. V shed 2 bases, J shed 5 bases, and the junction held 4 bases outside the gene matches. Germline-derived CDR1 and CDR2 are KGHSH and LQKENI. CDR3 DNA sequence: TGTGCCAGCTCACCAATAGCGGGGGCTGACAATGAGCAGTTCTTC. Translated: CASSPIAGADNEQFF.

This clone has a single count. The chain combines TRBV29-1 with TRBJ2-3; 8 bases line up with TRBD2. The CDR3 contains 15 residues. Germline CDR1 is SQVTM and CDR2 is ANQGSEA. V was pared by 4 bases and J by 5 bases, with 11 bases of the junction left unmatched. CDR3 region: CSVAGTSGAGDTQYF. The CDR3, as DNA: TGCAGCGTTGCGGGAACTAGCGGTGCAGGAGATACGCAGTATTTT.

Only a few counts were recorded for this clone. V usage is TRBV5-1 and J usage is TRBJ2-5; 9 nucleotides line up with TRBD1. V shed 2 bases, J shed 0 bases, and the junction held 2 bases outside the gene matches. CDR1 is SGHRS, CDR2 YFSETQ, per germline. This CDR3 spans 15 amino acids. The CDR3 sequence is CASSFGTGYQETQYF. CDR3 sequence (DNA): TGCGCCAGCAGCTTTGGGACAGGGTACCAAGAGACCCAGTACTTC. Supplemented by reference TRBV5-1 and TRBJ2-5, the full variable domain reads KAGVTQTPRYLIKTRGQQVTLSCSPISGHRSVSWYQQTPGQGLQFLFEYFSETQRNKGNFPGRFSGRQFSNSRSEMNVSTLELGDSALYLCASSFGTGYQETQYFGPGTRLLVL.

This clone has just one count. This chain joins TRBV6-5 and TRBJ1-2; weak D call: TRBD1 (6 bases). Germline-derived CDR1 and CDR2 are MNHEY and SVGAGI. CDR3 size: 13 residues. V lost 6 bases to trimming and J lost 8 bases, with 16 bases between them. The CDR3 reads CASRGDKLEGYTF. The DNA for the CDR3 is TGTGCCAGCAGAGGGGACAAGTTAGAAGGCTACACCTTC.

The rearrangement links TRBV7-9 to TRBJ1-1, with D perhaps TRBD1 (6 bases). Germline assignment: CDR1 SEHNR and CDR2 FQNEAQ (reference sequence). The CDR3 runs to 14 residues. Trimming pared 5 bases from V and 5 bases from J, leaving 15 bases between. CDR3 sequence: CASSPRGGQTEAFF. The DNA for the CDR3 is TGTGCCAGCAGCCCCCGCGGGGGGCAAACTGAAGCTTTCTTT.

This clone appeared a few times. The rearrangement uses TRBV6-5 and TRBJ1-1; no clear D. Germline V gives CDR1 MNHEY, CDR2 SVGAGI. Trimming left V 6 bases short and J 5 bases short, with 19 bases between. The CDR3 is 15 residues long. CDR3 sequence reads: CASSSRGSIDTEAFF. The CDR3 DNA is TGTGCCAGCAGCTCCAGAGGGTCGATCGATACTGAAGCTTTCTTT.

The chain employs TRBV2 and TRBJ2-3; weak D call: TRBD1 (8 bases). The CDR3 has 14 amino acids. The germline V gene has CDR1 SNHLY and CDR2 FYNNEI. V lost 9 bases and J lost 3, with 16 bases in between. The CDR3 reads CARSGTGLTDTQYF. DNA of the CDR3: TGTGCCAGAAGCGGGACAGGCTTAACAGATACGCAGTATTTT.

The chain has TRBV18 and TRBJ2-6; 7 nucleotides agree with TRBD1. The CDR3 runs 18 residues. V lost 3 bases to trimming and J lost 2 bases; unmatched junction nucleotides: 10. CDR1 and CDR2 (germline): KGHSH, LQKENI. Here the CDR3 reads CASSPQKTGLAGANVLTF. The DNA of the CDR3 is TGTGCCAGCTCACCTCAAAAGACAGGGCTCGCTGGGGCCAACGTCCTGACTTTC.

This chain joins TRBV5-1 and TRBJ1-4, with D maybe TRBD1 (6 bases). The CDR3 spans 16 residues. Germline V gene lookup returns CDR1 SGHRS and CDR2 YFSETQ. V dropped 3 bases and J dropped 4 bases, with 16 bases sitting between them. CDR3 in amino acids: CASSSAQGAVNEKLFF. DNA for the CDR3: TGCGCCAGCAGCTCGGCACAGGGTGCGGTTAATGAAAAACTGTTTTTT.

This chain uses TRBV4-1 with TRBJ2-1; 7 nucleotides align to TRBD1. This CDR3 spans 16 amino acids. The germline CDR1 and CDR2 sequences are MGHRA and YSYEKL. J gave up 2 bases and V 0 bases, and 4 bases lay outside the gene matches. The CDR3 DNA reads as TGCGCCAGCAGCCAAGATGACAGGGCAGCCTACAATGAGCAGTTCTTC. This sequence encodes CASSQDDRAAYNEQFF.

The V call is TRBV19, the J call TRBJ2-2, with D tentatively TRBD1 (6 bases). There are 14 residues in the CDR3. The germline CDR1 and CDR2 sequences are LNHDA and SQIVND (reference sequence). The V end lost 9 bases, the J end lost 4 bases, and 15 bases lay between the germline ends. The CDR3 is CASYDGTPTGELFF. For the CDR3, the DNA is TGTGCCAGCTATGACGGGACACCCACCGGGGAGCTGTTTTTT.

This sequence joins TRBV11-2 and TRBJ2-5, with D maybe TRBD2 (5 bases). The CDR3 has 15 amino acids. Looked up from germline, CDR1 is SGHAT and CDR2 is FQNNGV. V was trimmed by 1 base and J by 5 bases, leaving 14 bases between them. CDR3 in DNA: TGTGCCAGCAGCTTAGGAGCCGGGGTGAGGGAGACCCAGTACTTC. Translated: CASSLGAGVRETQYF.

The chain recombines TRBV5-1 with TRBJ2-1; TRBD2 aligns across 15 bases. J lost 6 bases, V lost 3 bases, and 4 bases had no gene match. CDR1 is SGHRS, CDR2 YFSETQ, per germline. This CDR3 has 16 amino acids. The CDR3 nucleotides read TGCGCCAGCAGCTGGACGGGACTAGCGGGGGGCAATGAGCAGTTCTTC. Translated: CASSWTGLAGGNEQFF.

This rearrangement joins TRBV5-1 to TRBJ2-1; 9 positions match TRBD2. The germline gives CDR1 SGHRS, CDR2 YFSETQ. The V gene end was trimmed by 0 bases and the J gene end by 5 bases; junction bases not matched to a gene: 6. The CDR3 covers 16 residues. CDR3 in amino acids: CASSLEVAGDNNEQFF. CDR3 nucleotides: TGCGCCAGCAGCTTGGAGGTAGCGGGGGACAACAATGAGCAGTTCTTC.

The chain recombines TRBV6-1 with TRBJ2-3; D gene uncertain. The germline CDR1 and CDR2 sequences are MNHNS and SASEGT. Trimming cost V 3 bases and J 2 bases, with 6 bases left between them. This CDR3 contains 13 residues. For the CDR3, the DNA is TGTGCCAGCAGTGAGGGCTACACAGATACGCAGTATTTT. It encodes CASSEGYTDTQYF.

This clone was detected only a few times. The chain employs TRBV2 and TRBJ2-6, with 10 bases lining up with TRBD1. V lost 6 bases to trimming and J lost 3 bases; unmatched junction nucleotides: 8. This CDR3 contains 17 residues. Germline-derived CDR1 and CDR2 are SNHLY and FYNNEI. CDR3 loop: CASSVDRGDFGANVLTF. DNA of the CDR3: TGTGCCAGCAGCGTGGACAGGGGGGACTTTGGGGCCAACGTCCTGACTTTC.

This chain joins TRBV6-5 and TRBJ1-1; 7 bases align to TRBD1. The CDR3 contains 15 residues. CDR1 and CDR2 (germline): MNHEY, SVGAGI. The trim removed 5 bases at V and 1 base at J, leaving 7 bases unmatched. The CDR3 DNA is TGTGCCAGCAGTCTCACAGGGGTGGGGAACACTGAAGCTTTCTTT. Translating gives CASSLTGVGNTEAFF.

This clone was detected a few times. The chain carries TRBV11-2 and TRBJ2-1; D possibly corresponds to TRBD1 (6 bases). The V end was cut by 4 bases, the J end by 0 bases, with 10 bases between. The germline gives CDR1 SGHAT, CDR2 FQNNGV. This CDR3 region has 15 residues. CDR3 residues: CASSYMTGSYNEQFF. CDR3 coding DNA: TGTGCCAGCAGCTACATGACAGGCTCCTACAATGAGCAGTTCTTC.

This clone was recorded once. This chain links TRBV11-2 with TRBJ2-3, with 7 bases aligning to TRBD2. The CDR3 runs to 14 residues. Germline V gene data show CDR1 as SGHAT and CDR2 as FQNNGV. V shed 4 bases and J 10 bases; nucleotides not matched to a gene: 11. CDR3 sequence (DNA): TGTGCCAGCAGCTCATCTCCGGGACTAATCGCGCAGTATTTT. Residues: CASSSSPGLIAQYF.

This clone turned up a few times. This rearrangement joins TRBV6-5 to TRBJ1-1; the D gene is possibly TRBD1 (6 bases). The CDR3 has 14 amino acids. Germline-derived CDR1 and CDR2 are MNHEY and SVGAGI. The germline V and J ends were trimmed by 6 bases and 5 bases, with 16 bases remaining between them. The CDR3 sequence is CASSKFTGITEAFF. In DNA, the CDR3 is TGTGCCAGCAGCAAATTCACAGGGATTACTGAAGCTTTCTTT.

The rearrangement joins TRBV7-9 to TRBJ2-7, with TRBD1 identical over 8 bases. Germline CDR1 and CDR2: SEHNR and FQNEAQ (reference sequence). The J segment lost 5 bases and the V segment lost 5 bases, leaving 11 bases of the junction unmatched. CDR3 length: 15 residues. DNA of the CDR3: TGTGCCAGCAGCCCACCCGGGACAGGTGGGAACGAGCAGTACTTC. Translated, it gives CASSPPGTGGNEQYF. The full variable domain, with the rest looked up from reference TRBV7-9 and TRBJ2-7, is DTGVSQNPRHKITKRGQNVTFRCDPISEHNRLYWYRQTLGQGPEFLTYFQNEAQLEKSRLLSDRFSAERPKGSFSTLEIQRTEQGDSAMYLCASSPPGTGGNEQYFGPGTRLTVT.

This CDR3 is CASSFRTGGPSYEQYF. CDR3 in DNA: TGTGCCAGCAGCTTCCGGACAGGAGGGCCATCCTACGAGCAGTACTTC. The rearrangement uses TRBV7-9 and TRBJ2-7; maybe TRBD1 (7 bases). The CDR3 loop spans 16 amino acids. V was trimmed by 3 bases and J by 1 base, leaving 16 bases between them. Germline CDR1 reads SEHNR; CDR2 reads FQNEAQ (reference sequence).